This is a list of T cell receptor beta chains from one sample in a study of blood T cell repertoires in COVID-19. The data were produced by immunoSEQ multiplex PCR, yet TCRdb's version contains in-frame clones alone and is incomplete. The sample shows around 160,000 clones, 81% of them seen only once. Input material: peripheral blood. These receptors all stem from a man in his fifties or sixties with active or convalescent COVID-19. Each CDR3 is given with its conserved first and last residue. The order of the fields is V gene, D gene, J gene, clone size, CDR3 protein, CDR3 DNA. D genes are given only for firm matches. Only some rows state a clone size, as once, few, many or a class for expanded clones.

v_call: TRBV2
d_call: -
j_call: TRBJ1-3
clone_size: -
cdr3_aa: CASRIDMISGNTIYF
cdr3_nt: TGTGCCAGCAGAATCGACATGATCTCTGGAAACACCATATATTTT

v_call: TRBV28
d_call: -
j_call: TRBJ2-7
clone_size: -
cdr3_aa: CASTLYGSYEQYF
cdr3_nt: TGTGCCAGCACCCTCTACGGGAGCTACGAGCAGTACTTC

v_call: TRBV9
d_call: -
j_call: TRBJ1-5
clone_size: -
cdr3_aa: CASSPGGGSWQPQHF
cdr3_nt: TGTGCCAGCAGCCCGGGTGGTGGATCCTGGCAGCCCCAGCATTTT

v_call: TRBV28
d_call: -
j_call: TRBJ1-5
clone_size: -
cdr3_aa: CASSRDRNQPQHF
cdr3_nt: TGTGCCAGCAGTCGCGACAGGAATCAGCCCCAGCATTTT

v_call: TRBV5-1
d_call: -
j_call: TRBJ2-2
clone_size: -
cdr3_aa: CASSLAENRVNTGELFF
cdr3_nt: TGCGCCAGCAGCTTGGCCGAGAACAGGGTTAACACCGGGGAGCTGTTTTTT

v_call: TRBV18
d_call: -
j_call: TRBJ2-3
clone_size: -
cdr3_aa: CASSPSDWARDTQYF
cdr3_nt: TGTGCCAGCTCACCCTCGGACTGGGCCCGGGATACGCAGTATTTT

v_call: TRBV7-9
d_call: TRBD2
j_call: TRBJ2-5
clone_size: -
cdr3_aa: CASNSGGQETQYF
cdr3_nt: TGTGCCAGCAACAGCGGGGGTCAAGAGACCCAGTACTTC

v_call: TRBV13
d_call: TRBD2
j_call: TRBJ2-1
clone_size: -
cdr3_aa: CASKAGVSNEQFF
cdr3_nt: TGTGCCAGCAAGGCGGGAGTCAGCAATGAGCAGTTCTTC

v_call: TRBV18
d_call: TRBD2
j_call: TRBJ2-5
clone_size: -
cdr3_aa: CASSPPTSGRAGGETQYF
cdr3_nt: TGTGCCAGCTCACCTCCCACTAGCGGGAGGGCCGGTGGAGAGACCCAGTACTTC

v_call: TRBV11-2
d_call: TRBD1
j_call: TRBJ2-7
clone_size: -
cdr3_aa: CASSLVGQGSLYEQYF
cdr3_nt: TGTGCCAGCAGCCTAGTCGGACAGGGGTCACTCTACGAGCAGTACTTC

v_call: TRBV5-1
d_call: TRBD1
j_call: TRBJ1-3
clone_size: many
cdr3_aa: CASSQGVSGNTIYF
cdr3_nt: TGCGCCAGCAGCCAGGGGGTCTCTGGAAACACCATATATTTT

v_call: TRBV10-1
d_call: -
j_call: TRBJ2-1
clone_size: once
cdr3_aa: CASSEGANEQFF
cdr3_nt: TGCGCCAGCAGTGAAGGGGCAAATGAGCAGTTCTTC

v_call: TRBV3-1/TRBV3-2
d_call: -
j_call: TRBJ2-2
clone_size: -
cdr3_aa: CASSQQGGTGELFF
cdr3_nt: TGTGCCAGCAGCCAACAGGGGGGCACCGGGGAGCTGTTTTTT

v_call: TRBV3-1/TRBV3-2
d_call: TRBD2
j_call: TRBJ2-7
clone_size: -
cdr3_aa: CASSQGLAGAYEQYF
cdr3_nt: TGTGCCAGCAGCCAAGGCCTAGCGGGGGCCTACGAGCAGTACTTC

v_call: TRBV5-1
d_call: -
j_call: TRBJ2-3
clone_size: -
cdr3_aa: CASREPSTDTQYF
cdr3_nt: TGCGCCAGCAGGGAGCCTAGCACAGATACGCAGTATTTT

v_call: TRBV18
d_call: TRBD2
j_call: TRBJ2-7
clone_size: -
cdr3_aa: CASSPPGLAGGSYEQYF
cdr3_nt: TGTGCCAGCTCACCACCAGGACTAGCGGGGGGTTCCTACGAGCAGTACTTC

v_call: TRBV5-5
d_call: -
j_call: TRBJ2-6
clone_size: -
cdr3_aa: CASSRRQVSGANVLTF
cdr3_nt: TGTGCCAGCAGCCGTAGACAGGTTTCTGGGGCCAACGTCCTGACTTTC